Below, one TCR beta chain is given with its context. The antigen is not known. Only in-frame clones appear in the TCRdb table, and some are missing; sequencing was by immunoSEQ multiplex PCR. The data show around 130,000 clones, 90% to 95% seen once. The data derive from a study of T cell responses to AZD1222 COVID-19 vaccine. Findings and caveats of the study: Regions left unmutated in variants are reportedly the target of nearly half of spike-specific TCRs. Across the whole spike, CD4 TCRs peaked at regions 160-218 and 743-854.

Germline CDR1 reads MNHEY; CDR2 reads SMNVEV (reference sequence). V lost 6 bases to trimming and J lost 11 bases; unmatched junction nucleotides: 8. This CDR3 has 13 amino acids. This clonotype was sampled from an adult in good health. The gene calls are TRBV27 and TRBJ1-3, with 9 bases identical to TRBD1. Specimen: peripheral blood, collected on day 0 of AZD1222 vaccination. For the CDR3, the DNA is TGTGCCAGCAGGCCGGGACAGGGTCGCCCCATATATTTT. Translated: CASRPGQGRPIYF.